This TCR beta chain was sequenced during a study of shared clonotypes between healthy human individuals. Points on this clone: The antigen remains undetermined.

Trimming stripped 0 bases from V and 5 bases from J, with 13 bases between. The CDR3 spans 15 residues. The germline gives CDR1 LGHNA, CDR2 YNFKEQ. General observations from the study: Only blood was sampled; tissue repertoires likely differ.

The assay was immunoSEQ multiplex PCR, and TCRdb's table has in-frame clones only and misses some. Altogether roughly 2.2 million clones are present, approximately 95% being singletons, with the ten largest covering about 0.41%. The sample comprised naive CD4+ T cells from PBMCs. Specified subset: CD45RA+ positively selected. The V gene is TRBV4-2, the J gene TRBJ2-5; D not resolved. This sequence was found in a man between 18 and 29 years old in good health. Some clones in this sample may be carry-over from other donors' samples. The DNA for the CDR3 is TGTGCCAGCAGCCAAGATAGATTGGCGGTGGAGACCCAGTACTTC. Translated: CASSQDRLAVETQYF.